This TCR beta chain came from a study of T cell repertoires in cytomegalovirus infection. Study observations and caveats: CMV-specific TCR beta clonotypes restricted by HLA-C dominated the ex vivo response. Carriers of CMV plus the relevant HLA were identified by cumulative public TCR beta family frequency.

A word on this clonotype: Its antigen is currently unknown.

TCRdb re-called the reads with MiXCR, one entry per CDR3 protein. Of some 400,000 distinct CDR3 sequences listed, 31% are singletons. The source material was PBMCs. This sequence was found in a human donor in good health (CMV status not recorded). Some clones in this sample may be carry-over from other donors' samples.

The CDR3 reads CASSIPGGQAHEQFF. CDR3 bases: TGTGCCAGTAGTATCCCCGGCGGACAGGCCCATGAGCAGTTCTTC. The chain uses TRBV19 and TRBJ2-1; 7 bases agree with TRBD1. The CDR3 is made up of 15 amino acids. V gave up 3 bases and J gave up 8 bases; unmatched junction bases: 10. Germline V gene lookup returns CDR1 LNHDA and CDR2 SQIVND (reference sequence). Together with reference TRBV19 and TRBJ2-1, the CDR3 gives the full variable domain: DGGITQSPKYLFRKEGQNVTLSCEQNLNHDAMYWYRQDPGQGLRLIYYSQIVNDFQKGDIAEGYSVSREKKESFPLTVTSAQKNPTAFYLCASSIPGGQAHEQFFGPGTRLTVL.